These 12 T cell receptor beta chains came from one sample sequenced in a study of response to subunit inactivated influenza vaccine. TCRdb called the RT-PCR reads again in MiXCR, with one record for every CDR3 protein. The repertoire holds hundreds of thousands of distinct CDR3 sequences, with roughly 14% as singletons. This material consisted of PBMCs from blood, taken 14 to 15 days before vaccination. The receptors here all came from a man aged 50-60 years who received an inactivated influenza vaccine.

In this sample, this clonotype turned up a few times. This chain joins TRBV20-1 and TRBJ2-7; D is ambiguous. The V gene's germline CDR1 is DFQATT and CDR2 SNEGSKA (reference sequence). The CDR3 extends over 13 amino acids. The ends were cut back, 0 bases at V and 1 base at J, with 7 bases in the middle. CDR3 region: CSARDFRSYEQYF. The CDR3 region has the DNA TGCAGTGCTAGAGATTTCAGATCCTACGAGCAGTACTTC.

The J gene is TRBJ2-2, the V gene TRBV4-3; the D gene is possibly TRBD2 (6 bases). Germline CDR1 and CDR2: LGHNA and YSLEER. Between the trimmed V and J ends, which lost 0 bases and 0 bases, there was a span of 20 bases. CDR3 length: 20 amino acids. The CDR3: CASSQDWVSGRSANTGELFF. CDR3 DNA: TGCGCCAGCAGCCAAGATTGGGTTAGCGGCAGGAGCGCGAACACCGGGGAGCTGTTTTTT.

The chain combines TRBV7-9 with TRBJ2-3; 15 bases agree with TRBD2. The CDR3 totals 17 residues. Germline-derived CDR1 and CDR2 are SEHNR and FQNEAQ (reference sequence). V was clipped by 5 bases and J by 8 bases; unmatched bases: 11. DNA of the CDR3: TGTGCCAGCAGCCCCGCGGGACTAGCGGGGGGATCTGGTACGCAGTATTTT. Protein: CASSPAGLAGGSGTQYF.

This clonotype was seen more than once but under ten times. This sequence joins TRBV28 and TRBJ2-7; 13 nucleotides align to TRBD2. The CDR3 has 15 residues. Trimming removed 7 bases from V and 2 bases from J; junction bases left unmatched: 5. Germline V gene data show CDR1 as MDHEN and CDR2 as SYDVKM. The CDR3 nucleotides are TGTGCCAGCACCCGGACTAGCGGGAGTCCCTACGAGCAGTACTTC. This gives the protein CASTRTSGSPYEQYF.

This clonotype was seen a handful of times. The junction and the germline gene differ at one end; a read error may be behind it. The rearrangement uses TRBV7-7 and TRBJ2-7, with 9 bases lining up with TRBD1. The CDR3 has 13 amino acids. In germline, CDR1 is SSHAT, CDR2 FNYEAQ (reference sequence). The CDR3 DNA sequence: TGTGCTAGCAGCTCCTCGACAGGGGGCGAGCAGTACTTC. As protein: CASSSSTGGEQYF.

The chain carries TRBV9 and TRBJ2-7, with 9 nucleotides matching TRBD1. Germline V lookup: CDR1 SGDLS, CDR2 YYNGEE. The CDR3 loop spans 16 amino acids. Unmatched junction bases numbered 14, after V lost 4 bases and J lost 6 bases. The CDR3 nucleotides are TGTGCCAGCAGCCCCCGTTCCGGGACAGGGTACGGCGAGCAGTACTTC. It is translated as CASSPRSGTGYGEQYF.

This rearrangement joins TRBV5-1 to TRBJ2-1, with 8 bases aligning to TRBD2. V lost 4 bases, J lost 8 bases, and 2 bases stayed unmatched. This CDR3 has 12 amino acids. Germline V gives CDR1 SGHRS, CDR2 YFSETQ. In DNA, the CDR3 is TGCGCCAGCAGCGCGCGGGGGGATGAGCAGTTCTTC. It encodes CASSARGDEQFF.

The chain is built from TRBV2 and TRBJ2-7; D uncertain. Trimming stripped 6 bases from V and 3 bases from J, with 15 bases between. Germline-derived CDR1 and CDR2 are SNHLY and FYNNEI. This CDR3 is 14 amino acids long. The CDR3 region is CASSDTGRDYEQYF. The DNA of the CDR3 is TGTGCCAGCAGCGATACCGGACGCGACTACGAGCAGTACTTC.

This clonotype was picked up a small number of times. The rearrangement joins TRBV27 to TRBJ2-7, with D hard to call. The CDR3 spans 13 residues. V was shortened by 3 bases and J by 1 base, with 7 bases between the two germline ends. CDR1 and CDR2 from the germline V gene are MNHEY and SMNVEV (reference sequence). In DNA, the CDR3 is TGTGCCAGCAGTTTTTCGTTTTCCTACGAGCAGTACTTC. Translating gives CASSFSFSYEQYF.

This clonotype was seen at least ten times. The chain uses TRBV7-2 and TRBJ2-7; 9 bases are shared with TRBD2. The germline V gene encodes CDR1 SGHTA and CDR2 FQGNSA. V lost 8 bases and J lost 5; bases outside the gene matches: 10. There are 14 residues in the CDR3. Here the CDR3 DNA reads TGTGCCAGCTCGAGTAGCGGGAGCGAAAACGAGCAGTACTTC. It codes for CASSSSGSENEQYF.

At least ten counts were recorded for this clonotype. The chain uses TRBV4-2 and TRBJ2-1; 9 nucleotides line up with TRBD2. The CDR3 has 17 amino acids. Germline CDR1 is LGHNA and CDR2 is YNFKEQ. The junction had 16 bases not matched to a gene; V was cut back by 4 bases and J by 9 bases. CDR3 sequence: CASSRTAVRGGLAEQFF. In DNA, the CDR3 is TGTGCCAGCAGCCGGACGGCGGTGCGGGGGGGCCTAGCTGAGCAGTTCTTC.

This clonotype was seen ten or more times. The V and J genes are TRBV7-9 and TRBJ1-2, with 7 nucleotides matching TRBD1. The germline V gene has CDR1 SEHNR and CDR2 FQNEAQ (reference sequence). Trimming at V came to 1 base and at J to 5 bases, leaving 7 bases not matched to a gene. The CDR3 has 15 residues. CDR3 residues: CASSLELGQNYGYTF. CDR3 nucleotides: TGTGCCAGCAGCTTAGAGTTGGGACAGAATTATGGCTACACCTTC.